The rows below give T cell receptor beta chains drawn from one sample of a study of T cell responses to AZD1222 COVID-19 vaccine. Clones were read by immunoSEQ multiplex PCR, and TCRdb kept only the in-frame ones, dropping some. This repertoire shows 95,000 to 150,000 clones, about 92% found once; its top ten account for approximately 1%. This specimen was peripheral blood, taken on day 0 of AZD1222 vaccination. Every receptor here comes from an adult in good health. Both conserved end residues are part of each CDR3. Fields, in order: clone size, V gene, J gene, D gene, CDR3 protein, CDR3 DNA. The D gene is left open where the match is weak. Clone size is not always given. Where it is, it says once, few, many or a class for expanded clones.

clone size: .
V gene: TRBV14
J gene: TRBJ1-1
D gene: .
CDR3 protein: CASSHRRGGTEAFF
CDR3 DNA: TGTGCCAGCAGCCACCGCAGGGGTGGCACTGAAGCTTTCTTT

clone size: .
V gene: TRBV7-8
J gene: TRBJ1-6
D gene: TRBD1
CDR3 protein: CASSIGTGYNNSPLHF
CDR3 DNA: TGTGCCAGCAGCATAGGGACAGGGTACAATAATTCACCCCTCCACTTT

clone size: .
V gene: TRBV10-3
J gene: TRBJ2-7
D gene: .
CDR3 protein: CAISESNNYEQYF
CDR3 DNA: TGTGCCATCAGTGAGTCGAACAACTACGAGCAGTACTTC

clone size: .
V gene: TRBV28
J gene: TRBJ1-6
D gene: .
CDR3 protein: CASRLFDSPLHF
CDR3 DNA: TGTGCCAGCAGGCTATTCGATTCACCCCTCCACTTT

clone size: .
V gene: TRBV14
J gene: TRBJ2-3
D gene: TRBD1
CDR3 protein: CASSQGTGDTQYF
CDR3 DNA: TGTGCCAGCAGCCAAGGGACAGGGGATACGCAGTATTTT

clone size: .
V gene: TRBV13
J gene: TRBJ1-5
D gene: .
CDR3 protein: CASSLVPRGPQHF
CDR3 DNA: TGTGCCAGCAGCTTAGTACCCCGGGGGCCCCAGCATTTT

clone size: once
V gene: TRBV7-7
J gene: TRBJ1-3
D gene: .
CDR3 protein: CASSLDGGSGNTIYF
CDR3 DNA: TGTGCTAGCAGCTTAGACGGAGGCTCTGGAAACACCATATATTTT

clone size: .
V gene: TRBV11-2
J gene: TRBJ2-5
D gene: .
CDR3 protein: CASSGRGETQYF
CDR3 DNA: TGTGCCAGCAGCGGAAGGGGTGAGACCCAGTACTTC

clone size: .
V gene: TRBV19
J gene: TRBJ1-5
D gene: .
CDR3 protein: CASSVGHLSNQPQHF
CDR3 DNA: TGTGCCAGTAGTGTAGGGCACCTAAGCAATCAGCCCCAGCATTTT

clone size: .
V gene: TRBV7-8
J gene: TRBJ2-5
D gene: TRBD2
CDR3 protein: CASSLSGTRGETQYF
CDR3 DNA: TGTGCCAGCAGCTTGTCCGGGACTAGAGGAGAGACCCAGTACTTC

clone size: .
V gene: TRBV7-9
J gene: TRBJ1-4
D gene: .
CDR3 protein: CASSSQGGVNEKLFF
CDR3 DNA: TGTGCCAGCAGCTCCCAGGGTGGCGTTAATGAAAAACTGTTTTTT

clone size: .
V gene: TRBV7-7
J gene: TRBJ2-3
D gene: TRBD2
CDR3 protein: CASSRGGGKGDTQYF
CDR3 DNA: TGTGCTAGCAGTCGCGGGGGGGGCAAGGGAGATACGCAGTATTTT

clone size: .
V gene: TRBV9
J gene: TRBJ1-3
D gene: .
CDR3 protein: CASTGNSGNTIYF
CDR3 DNA: TGTGCCAGTACAGGGAACTCTGGAAACACCATATATTTT

clone size: .
V gene: TRBV6-1
J gene: TRBJ1-6
D gene: TRBD1
CDR3 protein: CASSEFRTGLHYNSPLHF
CDR3 DNA: TGTGCCAGCAGTGAATTCCGGACAGGGCTTCACTATAATTCACCCCTCCACTTT

clone size: .
V gene: TRBV4-2
J gene: TRBJ2-1
D gene: TRBD2
CDR3 protein: CASSPGLAGAEQFF
CDR3 DNA: TGTGCCAGCAGCCCTGGACTAGCGGGAGCTGAGCAGTTCTTC

clone size: .
V gene: TRBV19
J gene: TRBJ1-2
D gene: TRBD1
CDR3 protein: CASSRDRAYGYTF
CDR3 DNA: TGTGCCAGTAGCCGGGACAGGGCGTATGGCTACACCTTC